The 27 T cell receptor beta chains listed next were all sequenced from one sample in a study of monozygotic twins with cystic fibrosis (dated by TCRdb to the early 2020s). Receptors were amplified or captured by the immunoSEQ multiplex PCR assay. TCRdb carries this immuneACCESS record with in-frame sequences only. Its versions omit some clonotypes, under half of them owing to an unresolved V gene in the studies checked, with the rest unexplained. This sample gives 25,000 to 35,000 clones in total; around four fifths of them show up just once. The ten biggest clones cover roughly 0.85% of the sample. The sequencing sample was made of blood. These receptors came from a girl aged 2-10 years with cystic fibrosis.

CDR3 amino acids: CASSQEPWGREQYF. For the CDR3, the DNA is TGTGCCAGCAGCCAGGAGCCCTGGGGGCGCGAGCAGTACTTC. This sequence joins TRBV4-2 and TRBJ2-7, with a weak D call TRBD1 (6 bases). Trimming removed 3 bases at V and 6 bases at J, with 15 bases between. CDR1 is LGHNA, CDR2 YNFKEQ, per germline. This CDR3 contains 14 residues.

The CDR3, as DNA: TGTGCCAGCAGCTTGGGGACTCGGAACATTCAGTACTTC. Protein product: CASSLGTRNIQYF. The chain recombines TRBV5-6 with TRBJ2-4, with D possibly TRBD2 on 5 matching bases. CDR3 size: 13 residues. The V gene's germline CDR1 is SGHDT and CDR2 YYEEEE. V was pared by 0 bases and J by 7 bases, with 8 bases between.

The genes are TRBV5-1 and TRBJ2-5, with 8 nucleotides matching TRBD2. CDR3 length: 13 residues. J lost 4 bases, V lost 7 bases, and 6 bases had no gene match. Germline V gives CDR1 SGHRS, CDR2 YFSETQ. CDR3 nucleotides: TGCGCCAGCCGCGGGGGGCAGTTAGAGACCCAGTACTTC. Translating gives CASRGGQLETQYF.

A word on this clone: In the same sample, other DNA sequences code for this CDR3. CDR3 DNA: TGTGCCTGGAGTGTACGGGGGAACCAGCCCCAGCATTTT. As protein: CAWSVRGNQPQHF. V and J are TRBV30 and TRBJ1-5, with D perhaps matching TRBD1 (5 bases). The CDR3 consists of 13 residues. Germline CDR1 is GTSNPN and CDR2 is SVGIG (reference sequence). V lost 0 bases to trimming and J lost 7 bases, with 10 bases between them. Complete variable domain (other parts from reference TRBV30 and TRBJ1-5): SQTIHQWPATLVQPVGSPLSLECTVEGTSNPNLYWYRQAAGRGLQLLFYSVGIGQISSEVPQNLSASRPQDRQFILSSKKLLLSDSGFYLCAWSVRGNQPQHFGDGTRLSIL.

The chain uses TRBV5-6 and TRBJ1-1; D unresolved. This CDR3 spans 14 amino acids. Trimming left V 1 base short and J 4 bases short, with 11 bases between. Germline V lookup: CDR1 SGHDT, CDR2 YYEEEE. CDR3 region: CASSLRSSLTEAFF. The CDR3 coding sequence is TGTGCCAGCAGCTTGAGGTCAAGTCTCACTGAAGCTTTCTTT.

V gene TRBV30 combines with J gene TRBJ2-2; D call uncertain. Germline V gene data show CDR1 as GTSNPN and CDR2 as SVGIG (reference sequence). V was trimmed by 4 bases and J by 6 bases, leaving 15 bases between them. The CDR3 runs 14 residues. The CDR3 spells CAWMLGPLAGELFF. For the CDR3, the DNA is TGTGCCTGGATGTTAGGGCCATTAGCCGGGGAGCTGTTTTTT.

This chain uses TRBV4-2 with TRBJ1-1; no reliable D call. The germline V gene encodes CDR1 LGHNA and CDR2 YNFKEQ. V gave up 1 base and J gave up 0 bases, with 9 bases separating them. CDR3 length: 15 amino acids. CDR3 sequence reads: CASSQVTALNTEAFF. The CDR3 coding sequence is TGTGCCAGCAGCCAAGTTACAGCCTTGAACACTGAAGCTTTCTTT.

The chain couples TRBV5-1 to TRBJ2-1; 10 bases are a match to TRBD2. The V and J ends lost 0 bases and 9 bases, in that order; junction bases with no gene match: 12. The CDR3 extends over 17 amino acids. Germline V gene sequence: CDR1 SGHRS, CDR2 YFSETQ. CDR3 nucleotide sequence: TGCGCCAGCAGCTTGGTTGGGTTCTTAGCGGGAGGTACTGAGCAGTTCTTC. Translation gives CASSLVGFLAGGTEQFF.

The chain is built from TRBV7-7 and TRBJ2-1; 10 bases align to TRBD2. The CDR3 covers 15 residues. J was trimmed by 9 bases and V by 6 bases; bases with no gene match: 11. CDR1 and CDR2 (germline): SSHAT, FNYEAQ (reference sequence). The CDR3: CASSLAGVDNSEQFF. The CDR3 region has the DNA TGTGCCAGCAGTCTAGCGGGAGTCGATAACAGTGAGCAGTTCTTC.

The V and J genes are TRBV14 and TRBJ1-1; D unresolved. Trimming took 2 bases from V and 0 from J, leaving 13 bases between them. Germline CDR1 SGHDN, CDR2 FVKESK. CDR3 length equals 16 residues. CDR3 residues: CASSQYPGVVNTEAFF. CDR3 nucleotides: TGTGCCAGCAGCCAATATCCCGGGGTTGTGAACACTGAAGCTTTCTTT.

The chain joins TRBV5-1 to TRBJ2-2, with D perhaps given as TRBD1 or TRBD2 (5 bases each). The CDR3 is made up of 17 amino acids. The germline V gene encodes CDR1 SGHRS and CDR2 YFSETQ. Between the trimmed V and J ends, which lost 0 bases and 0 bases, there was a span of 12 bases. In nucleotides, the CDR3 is TGCGCCAGCAGCTTGGCCCTTGGGACGGCGAACACCGGGGAGCTGTTTTTT. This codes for CASSLALGTANTGELFF.

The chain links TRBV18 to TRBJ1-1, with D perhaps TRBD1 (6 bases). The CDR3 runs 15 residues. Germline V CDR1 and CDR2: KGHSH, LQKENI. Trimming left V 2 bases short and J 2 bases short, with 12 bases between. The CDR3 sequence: CASSPYRVPNTEAFF. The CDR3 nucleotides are TGTGCCAGCTCACCATACAGGGTGCCCAACACTGAAGCTTTCTTT. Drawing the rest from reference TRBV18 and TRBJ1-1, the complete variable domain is NAGVMQNPRHLVRRRGQEARLRCSPMKGHSHVYWYRQLPEEGLKFMVYLQKENIIDESGMPKERFSAEFPKEGPSILRIQQVVRGDSAAYFCASSPYRVPNTEAFFGQGTRLTVV.

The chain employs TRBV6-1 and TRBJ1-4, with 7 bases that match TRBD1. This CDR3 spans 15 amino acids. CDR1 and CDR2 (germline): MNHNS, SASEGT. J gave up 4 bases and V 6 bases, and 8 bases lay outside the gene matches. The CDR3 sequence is CASRRRGVLNEKLFF. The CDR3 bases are TGTGCCAGCAGGCGCAGGGGGGTACTTAATGAAAAACTGTTTTTT.

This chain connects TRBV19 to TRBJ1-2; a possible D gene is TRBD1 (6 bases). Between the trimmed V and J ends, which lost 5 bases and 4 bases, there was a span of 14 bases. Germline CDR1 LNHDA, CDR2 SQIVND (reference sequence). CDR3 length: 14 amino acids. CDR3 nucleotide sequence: TGTGCCAGTAGTGAGGGCAGGGGCGGCTATGGCTACACCTTC. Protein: CASSEGRGGYGYTF. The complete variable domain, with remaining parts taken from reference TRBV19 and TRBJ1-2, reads DGGITQSPKYLFRKEGQNVTLSCEQNLNHDAMYWYRQDPGQGLRLIYYSQIVNDFQKGDIAEGYSVSREKKESFPLTVTSAQKNPTAFYLCASSEGRGGYGYTFGSGTRLTVV.

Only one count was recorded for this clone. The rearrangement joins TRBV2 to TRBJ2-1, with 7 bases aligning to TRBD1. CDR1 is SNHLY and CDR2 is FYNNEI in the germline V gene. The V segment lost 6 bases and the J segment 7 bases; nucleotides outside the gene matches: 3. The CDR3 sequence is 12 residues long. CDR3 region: CASRVQGNEQFF. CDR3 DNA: TGTGCCAGCAGGGTACAGGGGAATGAGCAGTTCTTC.

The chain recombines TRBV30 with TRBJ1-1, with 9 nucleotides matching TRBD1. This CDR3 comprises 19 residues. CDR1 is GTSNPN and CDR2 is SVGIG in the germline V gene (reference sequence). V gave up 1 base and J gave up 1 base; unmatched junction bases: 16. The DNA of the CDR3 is TGTGCCTGGAGTGATGGACTGGACAGGGGTCCCTTCTCGAACACTGAAGCTTTCTTT. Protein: CAWSDGLDRGPFSNTEAFF.

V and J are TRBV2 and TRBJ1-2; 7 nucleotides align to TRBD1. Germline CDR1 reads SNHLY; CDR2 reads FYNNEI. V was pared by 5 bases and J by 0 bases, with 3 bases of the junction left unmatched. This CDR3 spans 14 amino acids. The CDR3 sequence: CASSWDSSNYGYTF. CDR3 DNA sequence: TGTGCCAGCAGTTGGGACAGCTCTAACTATGGCTACACCTTC.

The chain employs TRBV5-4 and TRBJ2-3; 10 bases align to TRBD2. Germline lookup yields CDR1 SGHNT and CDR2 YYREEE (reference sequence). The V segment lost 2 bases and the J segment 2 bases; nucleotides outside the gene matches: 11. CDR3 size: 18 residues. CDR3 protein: CASSFGQSSGRITDTQYF. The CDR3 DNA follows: TGTGCCAGCAGCTTTGGGCAAAGTAGCGGGAGGATCACAGATACGCAGTATTTT. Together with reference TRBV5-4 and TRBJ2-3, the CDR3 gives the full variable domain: ETGVTQSPTHLIKTRGQQVTLRCSSQSGHNTVSWYQQALGQGPQFIFQYYREEENGRGNFPPRFSGLQFPNYSSELNVNALELDDSALYLCASSFGQSSGRITDTQYFGPGTRLTVL.

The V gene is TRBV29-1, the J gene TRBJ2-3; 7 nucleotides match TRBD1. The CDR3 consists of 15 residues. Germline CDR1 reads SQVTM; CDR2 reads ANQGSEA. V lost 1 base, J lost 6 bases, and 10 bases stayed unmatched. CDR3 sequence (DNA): TGCAGCGTTGAAGCCGGGACAGCGATATCGGATACGCAGTATTTT. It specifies CSVEAGTAISDTQYF.

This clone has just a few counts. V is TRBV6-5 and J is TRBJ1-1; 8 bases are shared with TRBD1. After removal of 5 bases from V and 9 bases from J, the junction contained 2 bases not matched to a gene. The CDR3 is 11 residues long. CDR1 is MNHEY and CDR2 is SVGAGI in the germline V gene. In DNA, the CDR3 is TGTGCCAGCAGTCGACAGGGGCAAGCTTTCTTT. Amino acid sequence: CASSRQGQAFF.

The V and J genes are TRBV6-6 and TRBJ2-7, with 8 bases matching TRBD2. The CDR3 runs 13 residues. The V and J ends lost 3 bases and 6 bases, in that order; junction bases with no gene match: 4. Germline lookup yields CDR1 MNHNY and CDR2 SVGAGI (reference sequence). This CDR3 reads CASSYEREIEQYF. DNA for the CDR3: TGTGCCAGCAGTTATGAGCGGGAGATCGAGCAGTACTTC.

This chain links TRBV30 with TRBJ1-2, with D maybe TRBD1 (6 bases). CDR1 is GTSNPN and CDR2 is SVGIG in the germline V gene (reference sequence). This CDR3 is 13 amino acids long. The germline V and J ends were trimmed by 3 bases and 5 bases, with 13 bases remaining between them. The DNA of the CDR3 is TGTGCCTGGAGGGACAGTGCCGATTATGGCTACACCTTC. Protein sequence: CAWRDSADYGYTF.

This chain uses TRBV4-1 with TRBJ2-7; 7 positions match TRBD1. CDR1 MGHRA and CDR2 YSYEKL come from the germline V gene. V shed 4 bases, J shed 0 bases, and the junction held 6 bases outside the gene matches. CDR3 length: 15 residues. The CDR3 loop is CASSLRQGNSYEQYF. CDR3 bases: TGCGCCAGCAGCCTTCGACAGGGTAACTCCTACGAGCAGTACTTC.

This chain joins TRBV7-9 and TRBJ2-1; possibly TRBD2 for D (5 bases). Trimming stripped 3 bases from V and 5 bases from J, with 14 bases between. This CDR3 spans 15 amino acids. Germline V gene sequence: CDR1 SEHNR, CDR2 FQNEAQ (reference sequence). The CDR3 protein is CASSFGITLNNEQFF. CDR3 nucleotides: TGTGCCAGCAGCTTCGGGATAACCCTCAACAATGAGCAGTTCTTC.

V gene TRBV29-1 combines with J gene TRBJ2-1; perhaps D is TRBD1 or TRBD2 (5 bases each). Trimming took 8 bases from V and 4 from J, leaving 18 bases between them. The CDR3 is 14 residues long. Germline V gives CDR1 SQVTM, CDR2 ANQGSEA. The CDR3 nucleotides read TGCAGCACCCGAGGGGCTGCCGGGTACAATGAGCAGTTCTTC. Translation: CSTRGAAGYNEQFF.

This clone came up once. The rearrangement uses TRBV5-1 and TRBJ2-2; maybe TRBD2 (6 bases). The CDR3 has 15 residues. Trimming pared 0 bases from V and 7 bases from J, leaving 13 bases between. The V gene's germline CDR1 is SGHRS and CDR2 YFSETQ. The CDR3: CASSLERGYGGELFF. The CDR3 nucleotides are TGCGCCAGCAGCTTGGAACGGGGGTACGGCGGGGAGCTGTTTTTT.

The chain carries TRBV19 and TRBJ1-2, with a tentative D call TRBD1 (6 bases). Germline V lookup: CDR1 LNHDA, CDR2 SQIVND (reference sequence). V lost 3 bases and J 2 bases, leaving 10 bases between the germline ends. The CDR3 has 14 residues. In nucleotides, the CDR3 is TGTGCCAGTAGTATGGGGGGCGCGAACTATGGCTACACCTTC. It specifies CASSMGGANYGYTF.